This TCR beta chain was retrieved from a study of blood T cell repertoires in COVID-19. The CDR3 is 15 amino acids. The V gene's germline CDR1 is MNHEY and CDR2 SVGEGT. The V and J ends lost 5 bases and 0 bases respectively, with 11 bases between them. Patients from Seattle were sampled longitudinally, starting during active infection. Using immunoSEQ multiplex PCR, the repertoire was profiled, and TCRdb retains in-frame clones only, with some absent. The data contain some 260,000 clones, about 90% of them singletons. Sequenced material: peripheral blood. The V call is TRBV6-2 or TRBV6-3, the J call TRBJ1-5; D call uncertain. The TCR comes from a woman aged 65 to 85 with COVID-19, enrolled during active disease. The CDR3 sequence is CASSTASYSNQPQHF. CDR3 nucleotide sequence: TGTGCCAGCAGTACAGCATCCTATAGCAATCAGCCCCAGCATTTT.